Listed below are T cell receptor beta chains from one sample, sequenced in a study of shared clonotypes between healthy human individuals. Some clones are missing from TCRdb's copy, which holds only in-frame ones; the method was immunoSEQ multiplex PCR. The sample has nearly 2 million clones, less than 95% seen once. What was sequenced was naive CD8+ T cells sorted from blood. These receptors all stem from a man younger than 30 in good health. Both conserved end residues are part of each CDR3. Fields, in order: V gene, D gene, J gene, clone size, CDR3 DNA, CDR3 protein. A D gene is named only where the DNA matches it firmly. The size of a clone is reported for some rows only, either as once, few or many, or as a class for expanded clones.

>TRBV27|.|TRBJ1-1|.
TGTGCCAGCAGTTTTTCCGGGTCTCCGACCGAAGCTTTCTTT
CASSFSGSPTEAFF
>TRBV7-2|TRBD1|TRBJ1-2|.
TGTGCCAGCAGCTTAAGGGACAGGGAAAACTATGGCTACACCTTC
CASSLRDRENYGYTF
>TRBV27|.|TRBJ1-1|once
TGTGCCAGCAGTTTATCGCAGGCCCCGAACACTGAAGCTTTCTTT
CASSLSQAPNTEAFF
>TRBV27|TRBD2|TRBJ2-3|.
TGTGCCAGCACCCTCGGGGGGGCCGCGGATACGCAGTATTTT
CASTLGGAADTQYF
>TRBV5-6|.|TRBJ1-5|.
TGTGCCAGCAGCTGGGGGGGTTCGCGCAATCAGCCCCAGCATTTT
CASSWGGSRNQPQHF
>TRBV6-1|.|TRBJ2-1|.
TGTGCCAGCAGTGAACCCTCACTAGCCTACAATGAGCAGTTCTTC
CASSEPSLAYNEQFF
>TRBV7-2|.|TRBJ2-3|.
TGTGCCAGCAGCTTCCCAGCTGATACGCAGTATTTT
CASSFPADTQYF
>TRBV15|.|TRBJ1-1|.
TGTGCCACCAGCAGAGCTCAGGGGTGGGACACTGAAGCTTTCTTT
CATSRAQGWDTEAFF
>TRBV28|.|TRBJ1-2|.
TGTGCCAGCAGTTTTTTTAGTTCTTATGATGGCTACACCTTC
CASSFFSSYDGYTF
>TRBV7-9|.|TRBJ1-4|.
TGTGCCAGCTTCACGGGGGGCGCGGGAGAAAAACTGTTTTTT
CASFTGGAGEKLFF
>TRBV7-9|TRBD1|TRBJ2-5|.
TGTGCCAGCAGCACCCTCCGGGACAGGGACCAAGAGACCCAGTACTTC
CASSTLRDRDQETQYF
>TRBV5-6|.|TRBJ2-7|few
TGTGCCAGCAGCTCCGGGATATCCTACGAGCAGTACTTC
CASSSGISYEQYF
>TRBV6-5|.|TRBJ2-5|.
TGTGCCAGCAGTACTCCGGGGCCCGGTGGGGAGACCCAGTACTTC
CASSTPGPGGETQYF
>TRBV6-5|TRBD2|TRBJ2-7|once
TGTGCCAGCAGTCGGACTAGCGGGAGCTCCTACGAGCAGTACTTC
CASSRTSGSSYEQYF
>TRBV11-2|.|TRBJ2-7|.
TGTGCCAGCAGCTTAGCGGCCAACTCCTACGAGCAGTACTTC
CASSLAANSYEQYF
>TRBV4-1|.|TRBJ1-1|.
TGCGCCAGCAGTCGGGACGGGCACATGAACACTGAAGCTTTCTTT
CASSRDGHMNTEAFF
>TRBV19|.|TRBJ2-2|.
TGTGCCAGTACATCAGGGGAAGAGTATAACACCGGGGAGCTGTTTTTT
CASTSGEEYNTGELFF
>TRBV5-4|.|TRBJ1-2|.
TGTGCCAGCAGCTTTTCTGGAGGGACCCTCGGAGGCTACACCTTC
CASSFSGGTLGGYTF
>TRBV6-6|.|TRBJ2-1|.
TGTGCCAGCAGTTCTGGACTCTACAATGAGCAGTTCTTC
CASSSGLYNEQFF
>TRBV10-1|TRBD2|TRBJ2-1|.
TGCGCCAGCAGTGGGGGACTAGCGGGAGTCAATGAGCAGTTCTTC
CASSGGLAGVNEQFF
>TRBV5-4|.|TRBJ2-3|.
TGTGCCAGCAGTCGGGGGCTGGGCGAAGATACGCAGTATTTT
CASSRGLGEDTQYF
>TRBV10-3|TRBD2|TRBJ2-7|.
TGTGCCATCAGTGAAATGCTAGCGGGAGTAGACGAGCAGTACTTC
CAISEMLAGVDEQYF
>TRBV27|.|TRBJ2-5|.
TGTGCCAGCAGTTTAGGGCTAGCCGGGCAGACCCAGTACTTC
CASSLGLAGQTQYF
>TRBV28|TRBD1|TRBJ2-7|.
TGTGCCAGCAGTTTATTAACAGGGGTGCCCTACGAGCAGTACTTC
CASSLLTGVPYEQYF
>TRBV27|.|TRBJ2-1|.
TGTGCCAGCAGTTTGGTGGGACTTCAACTTAGCTCCTACAATGAGCAGTTCTTC
CASSLVGLQLSSYNEQFF
>TRBV29-1|TRBD1|TRBJ2-7|.
TGCAGCGTTGAATTCACAGGGGGCTACGAGCAGTACTTC
CSVEFTGGYEQYF
>TRBV19|TRBD2|TRBJ2-5|.
TGTGCCAGTAGTCCTGCCCGGGAGGGCGAAGGAGAGACCCAGTACTTC
CASSPAREGEGETQYF
>TRBV27|.|TRBJ2-7|.
TGTGCCAGCAGTCCCCAGTCCCCCTACGAGCAGTACTTC
CASSPQSPYEQYF
>TRBV27|TRBD1|TRBJ2-7|.
TGTGCCAGCAGTGAGACAGGGTCCTACGAGCAGTACTTC
CASSETGSYEQYF
>TRBV6-6|TRBD1|TRBJ2-7|.
TGTGCCAGCAATACCGGGACAGGGGGCCCCGAGCAGTACTTC
CASNTGTGGPEQYF
>TRBV28|.|TRBJ1-5|.
TGTGCCAGCAGTGACTCTGGGCCCCAGCATTTT
CASSDSGPQHF
>TRBV2|TRBD2|TRBJ2-1|.
TGTGCCAGCAGTACTTCTAGCGGGGGGGACACCTACAATGAGCAGTTCTTC
CASSTSSGGDTYNEQFF
>TRBV4-3|.|TRBJ1-6|.
TGCGCCAGCAGCCAAGAATGGGGGATTGAATCACCCCTCCACTTT
CASSQEWGIESPLHF
>TRBV7-9|.|TRBJ2-7|.
TGTGCCAGCAGCCTCCCAGGACGTCTTTCCTACGAGCAGTACTTC
CASSLPGRLSYEQYF
>TRBV5-8|.|TRBJ2-7|.
TGTGCCAGCAGCTTGGGAAGTATCGAGCAGTACTTC
CASSLGSIEQYF
>TRBV4-1|.|TRBJ1-1|.
TGCGCCAGCAGCCACCCCCGCGAGGGGAACACTGAAGCTTTCTTT
CASSHPREGNTEAFF
>TRBV7-9|TRBD1|TRBJ1-2|.
TGTGCCAGCAGCTTAGGACAGGGGGCTAACTATGGCTACACCTTC
CASSLGQGANYGYTF
>TRBV28|.|TRBJ1-2|.
TGTGCCAGCAGTTTTCCGGGGGGGTATGGCTACACCTTC
CASSFPGGYGYTF
>TRBV7-6|.|TRBJ2-7|.
TGTGCCAGCAGTCAAATGGGATCGCGGTTCTACGAGCAGTACTTC
CASSQMGSRFYEQYF
>TRBV7-8|.|TRBJ2-1|.
TGTGCCAGCAGCTTGAGGACGGTGAGCTCCTACAATGAGCAGTTCTTC
CASSLRTVSSYNEQFF
>TRBV6-5|.|TRBJ1-5|.
TGTGCCAGCAGACCGGGACTGTTTTCGGAGCCCCAGCATTTT
CASRPGLFSEPQHF
>TRBV6-5|.|TRBJ2-7|.
TGTGCCAGCAGTCTGGGCGAGAGCTACGAGCAGTACTTC
CASSLGESYEQYF
>TRBV28|.|TRBJ2-3|.
TGTGCCAGCAGTCCCATTACGGGGACGATAGATACGCAGTATTTT
CASSPITGTIDTQYF
>TRBV4-1|.|TRBJ1-6|.
TGCGCCAGCAGCCAAGGTCCTCGGGCAGCGTATAATTCACCCCTCCACTTT
CASSQGPRAAYNSPLHF
>TRBV27|.|TRBJ1-2|.
TGTGCCAGCAGTTTACTCCAGGGCTATGGCTACACCTTC
CASSLLQGYGYTF
>TRBV7-9|.|TRBJ1-1|once
TGTGCCAGCAGTGGGTACCGGGACTTGAACACTGAAGCTTTCTTT
CASSGYRDLNTEAFF
>TRBV7-9|TRBD2|TRBJ2-1|.
TGTGCCAGCAGCTTTTTTAGCGGGTACAATGAGCAGTTCTTC
CASSFFSGYNEQFF
>TRBV4-2|TRBD2|TRBJ2-7|.
TGTGCCAGCAGCCAAGATAGCCCCACTAGCGGGAGTAAATACGAGCAGTACTTC
CASSQDSPTSGSKYEQYF
>TRBV11-2|.|TRBJ2-7|.
TGTGCCAGCAGCTTAGCAGGGGGGCACGAGCAGTACTTC
CASSLAGGHEQYF
>TRBV6-6|.|TRBJ1-2|.
TGTGCCAGCAGTCCGCGGACAGCGCCTAACTATGGCTACACCTTC
CASSPRTAPNYGYTF
>TRBV27|TRBD1|TRBJ1-1|.
TGTGCCAGCAGTCCCTCTATGGGACAGTTGAACACTGAAGCTTTCTTT
CASSPSMGQLNTEAFF
>TRBV14|.|TRBJ2-7|.
TGTGCCAGCAGCCCGGGCTCGGTATTAGCGGTCTACGAGCAGTACTTC
CASSPGSVLAVYEQYF
>TRBV4-3|TRBD1|TRBJ1-2|.
TGCGCCAGCAGCCAAGGACAGGGGCCCTACTATGGCTACACCTTC
CASSQGQGPYYGYTF
>TRBV7-9|TRBD2|TRBJ2-1|.
TGTGCCAGCAGCCCTAGCGGGAGGGCCGGCTACAATGAGCAGTTCTTC
CASSPSGRAGYNEQFF
>TRBV29-1|.|TRBJ1-1|.
TGCAGCGTTGAAGATTTCGTGAACACTGAAGCTTTCTTT
CSVEDFVNTEAFF
>TRBV5-6|.|TRBJ2-7|.
TGTGCCAGCAGCTTGGGGACGGGCGAGCAGTACTTC
CASSLGTGEQYF
>TRBV27|.|TRBJ2-3|.
TGTGCCAGCTCGGGACTTTACACAGATACGCAGTATTTT
CASSGLYTDTQYF
>TRBV11-2|.|TRBJ2-7|.
TGTGCCAGCAGCGGCTATGCCTCTTTCGAGCAGTACTTC
CASSGYASFEQYF